This passage covers 10 T cell receptor beta chains from one sample sequenced in a study of T cell repertoires in cytomegalovirus infection. TCRdb passed the reads through MiXCR, listing each CDR3 protein once. The sample lists about 300,000 distinct CDR3 sequences, roughly 23% occurring once. The sample taken for sequencing was PBMCs. The receptor set was obtained from a human donor in good health (CMV status not recorded). Some clones in this sample may be carry-over from other donors' samples.

In regard to this clonotype: At one end, the junction sequence differs from germline, possibly due to a read error. The chain uses TRBV12-3 or TRBV12-4 and TRBJ2-7, with 7 bases fitting TRBD1. This CDR3 region has 11 residues. CDR3 sequence reads: CASSSTGTEHF. CDR3 DNA: TGTGCCAGCAGTTCAACCGGGACAGAACACTTC.

This sequence joins TRBV7-9 and TRBJ2-6; TRBD1 agrees at 9 bases. The CDR3 has 19 amino acids. CDR1 is SEHNR and CDR2 is FQNEAQ in the germline V gene (reference sequence). V lost 3 bases, J lost 6 bases, and 15 bases stayed unmatched. The CDR3 region is CASSFSRTGAKVEANVLTF. Here the CDR3 DNA reads TGTGCCAGCAGCTTCAGCAGGACAGGGGCAAAGGTGGAGGCCAACGTCCTGACTTTC.

This clonotype showed up just a few times. The chain joins TRBV7-2 to TRBJ2-2, with D unresolved. There are 15 residues in the CDR3. The V gene lost 8 bases and the J gene lost 0 bases, with 13 bases spanning the gap. CDR1 is SGHTA, CDR2 FQGNSA, per germline. Written as DNA, the CDR3 is TGTGCCAGCGGCCGGGCCGTGGCGAACACCGGGGAGCTGTTTTTT. This gives the protein CASGRAVANTGELFF.

This chain links TRBV27 with TRBJ1-1; 9 positions match TRBD1. The CDR3 is 15 residues long. Germline V gives CDR1 MNHEY, CDR2 SMNVEV (reference sequence). V lost 3 bases and J lost 4; bases outside the gene matches: 6. The CDR3 here is CASSFRQGGGTEAFF. The CDR3 DNA follows: TGTGCCAGCAGTTTTAGACAGGGGGGAGGCACTGAAGCTTTCTTT.

V usage is TRBV28 and J usage is TRBJ2-4; 10 nucleotides line up with TRBD1. The junction had 11 bases not matched to a gene; V was cut back by 6 bases and J by 6 bases. The germline V gene has CDR1 MDHEN and CDR2 SYDVKM. The CDR3 is made up of 16 amino acids. The CDR3 DNA sequence: TGTGCCAGCAGCCACGCCGGGACAGGGGTGAGAAACATTCAGTACTTC. Translation gives CASSHAGTGVRNIQYF.

V is TRBV7-3 and J is TRBJ1-1; 9 bases are shared with TRBD1. The J segment lost 3 bases and the V segment lost 5 bases, leaving 7 bases of the junction unmatched. The CDR3 contains 15 residues. From germline, CDR1 is SGHTA and CDR2 FQGTGA. CDR3 amino acids: CASSPSRQGDTEAFF. CDR3 nucleotide sequence: TGTGCCAGCAGCCCATCTAGACAGGGGGACACTGAAGCTTTCTTT. Complete variable domain (other parts from reference TRBV7-3 and TRBJ1-1): GAGVSQTPSNKVTEKGKYVELRCDPISGHTALYWYRQSLGQGPEFLIYFQGTGAADDSGLPNDRFFAVRPEGSVSTLKIQRTERGDSAVYLCASSPSRQGDTEAFFGQGTRLTVV.

This clonotype was counted a few times. The rearrangement uses TRBV19 and TRBJ2-7, with 13 bases lining up with TRBD2. The V gene's germline CDR1 is LNHDA and CDR2 SQIVND (reference sequence). The CDR3 has 13 amino acids. The V gene end was trimmed by 10 bases and the J gene end by 5 bases; junction bases not matched to a gene: 5. This CDR3 reads CATAGLAGDEQYF. The CDR3 nucleotides are TGTGCCACCGCCGGACTAGCGGGAGACGAGCAGTACTTC.

In this sample, this clonotype turned up a few times. V and J are TRBV7-9 and TRBJ2-7, with D perhaps TRBD1 (5 bases). The CDR3 spans 14 residues. The V gene lost 5 bases and the J gene lost 1 base, with 12 bases spanning the gap. Germline CDR1 SEHNR, CDR2 FQNEAQ (reference sequence). In nucleotides, the CDR3 is TGTGCCAGCAGCCACCGACAGCTATCCTACGAGCAGTACTTC. Translating it yields CASSHRQLSYEQYF.

This clonotype showed up just a few times. The chain uses TRBV20-1 and TRBJ2-7, with a weak D call TRBD1 (5 bases). Trimming removed 0 bases at V and 2 bases at J, with 11 bases between. Germline CDR1 DFQATT, CDR2 SNEGSKA (reference sequence). This CDR3 is built from 14 residues. The CDR3 here is CSARELTATYEQYF. In DNA, the CDR3 is TGCAGTGCTAGAGAGTTGACAGCCACCTACGAGCAGTACTTC.

This clonotype was seen more than once but under ten times. The chain joins TRBV11-2 to TRBJ2-6; 9 bases are shared with TRBD1. V lost 4 bases, J lost 2 bases, and 6 bases stayed unmatched. CDR1 is SGHAT, CDR2 FQNNGV, per germline. This CDR3 region has 17 residues. The CDR3 coding sequence is TGTGCCAGCAGCTCTTATAGACAGGGGGCTGGGGCCAACGTCCTGACTTTC. Translated, it gives CASSSYRQGAGANVLTF.